The 22 T cell receptor beta chains below were found in one sample sequenced in a study of CD8 T cells in ankylosing spondylitis. Broader study findings: Seemingly characteristic of ankylosing spondylitis blood was a TCR beta motif consisting of 7 or 8 highly homologous variants.

One entry per CDR3 protein, called by TCRdb with MiXCR from the 5' RACE reads. The sample carries fewer than 650,000 distinct CDR3 sequences, about 13% recorded once. No antigen has been identified for these receptors. The sequenced sample consisted of blood, either unsorted or a sorted T cell fraction (not recorded which). These TCRs come from a male donor with ankylosing spondylitis.

This chain uses TRBV19 with TRBJ2-7; D perhaps matches TRBD1 (8 bases). Trimming removed 6 bases at V and 7 bases at J, with 22 bases between. From germline, CDR1 is LNHDA and CDR2 SQIVND (reference sequence). The length of the CDR3 is 15 residues. CDR3 sequence reads: CASSSDRGGSSEQYF. CDR3 bases: TGTGCCAGTAGCAGCGACAGGGGAGGGTCGAGTGAGCAGTACTTC.

This clonotype turned up a few times. V and J are TRBV3-1 and TRBJ2-1; the D gene is possibly TRBD2 (6 bases). The V gene lost 0 bases and the J gene lost 4 bases, with 10 bases spanning the gap. In germline, CDR1 is LGHDT, CDR2 YNNKEL (reference sequence). The CDR3 has 15 amino acids. The CDR3, as DNA: TGTGCCAGCAGCCAAGATCAGACTAGTTACAATGAGCAGTTCTTC. The encoded protein is CASSQDQTSYNEQFF.

CDR3 region: CSADRDYTGELFF. The CDR3 nucleotides are TGCAGCGCTGACAGGGACTACACCGGGGAGCTGTTTTTT. The chain combines TRBV29-1 with TRBJ2-2, with D possibly TRBD1 on 7 matching bases. CDR3 length equals 13 residues. Germline CDR1 is SQVTM and CDR2 is ANQGSEA. The V end was cut by 7 bases, the J end by 3 bases, with 12 bases between.

The V gene is TRBV12-3 or TRBV12-4, the J gene TRBJ1-5; no reliable D call. The CDR3 spans 15 residues. V lost 4 bases to trimming and J lost 0 bases, with 10 bases between them. This chain's CDR3 is CASSWAGYSNQPQHF. Written as DNA, the CDR3 is TGTGCCAGCAGTTGGGCGGGATATAGCAATCAGCCCCAGCATTTT.

The chain has TRBV20-1 and TRBJ2-1; a possible D gene is TRBD2 (6 bases). CDR1 is DFQATT and CDR2 is SNEGSKA in the germline V gene (reference sequence). The CDR3 spans 12 residues. V was trimmed by 4 bases and J by 5 bases, leaving 9 bases between them. The CDR3 nucleotides read TGCAGTGCTAAAAGGACTAACAATGAGCAGTTCTTC. This sequence encodes CSAKRTNNEQFF.

This clonotype was detected only a few times. The chain links TRBV6-6 to TRBJ2-4, with TRBD2 matching over 10 bases. Looked up from germline, CDR1 is MNHNY and CDR2 is SVGAGI (reference sequence). Trimming at V came to 5 bases and at J to 8 bases, leaving 3 bases not matched to a gene. The CDR3 contains 13 residues. The CDR3 DNA sequence: TGTGCCAGCAGTACCGGGACTAGCGACATTCAGTACTTC. Translated, it gives CASSTGTSDIQYF.

This clonotype was recorded at least ten times. The chain employs TRBV20-1 and TRBJ1-5; TRBD1 is a possible D gene (5 bases). This CDR3 contains 15 residues. Looked up from germline, CDR1 is DFQATT and CDR2 is SNEGSKA (reference sequence). Trimming took 5 bases from V and 3 from J, leaving 17 bases between them. CDR3 loop: CSASQGGVNNQPQHF. The DNA for the CDR3 is TGCAGTGCTTCTCAGGGAGGAGTAAACAATCAGCCCCAGCATTTT.

This clonotype was observed a handful of times. In DNA form, the CDR3 reads TGCAGTGTAAAGCGGCCTGATTACAATGAGCAGTTCTTC. Amino acid sequence: CSVKRPDYNEQFF. The chain couples TRBV20-1 to TRBJ2-1; the D gene is possibly TRBD2 (5 bases). There are 13 residues in the CDR3. CDR1 is DFQATT and CDR2 is SNEGSKA in the germline V gene (reference sequence). Trimming stripped 7 bases from V and 4 bases from J, with 14 bases between.

This clonotype was recorded at least ten times. V and J are TRBV12-3 or TRBV12-4 and TRBJ2-3, with 7 bases fitting TRBD2. The CDR3 is made up of 14 amino acids. Trimming took 9 bases from V and 4 from J; bases not matched to a gene: 10. This CDR3 reads CASTGLTGADTQYF. For the CDR3, the DNA is TGTGCCAGTACGGGACTAACGGGTGCAGATACGCAGTATTTT.

The rearrangement uses TRBV7-9 and TRBJ1-2; D call uncertain. The CDR3 length is 13 residues. Deletions cut 5 bases from V and 8 bases from J, with 15 bases between. Germline lookup yields CDR1 SEHNR and CDR2 FQNEAQ (reference sequence). CDR3 in amino acids: CASSLARSEGYTF. The CDR3 nucleotides read TGTGCCAGCAGCCTCGCCCGGTCGGAAGGCTACACCTTC.

Ten or more counts support this clonotype. The genes are TRBV12-3 or TRBV12-4 and TRBJ2-1; 7 bases match TRBD2. J lost 0 bases, V lost 6 bases, and 8 bases had no gene match. This CDR3 region has 16 residues. DNA for the CDR3: TGTGCCAGCAGCCAAACTAGCGCCGACTCCTACAATGAGCAGTTCTTC. Its translation: CASSQTSADSYNEQFF.

A few counts support this clonotype. This chain uses TRBV5-1 with TRBJ2-7; 9 bases are shared with TRBD2. V gave up 4 bases and J gave up 3 bases; unmatched junction bases: 5. The CDR3 contains 14 residues. Germline CDR1 reads SGHRS; CDR2 reads YFSETQ. CDR3 residues: CASSPSGRNYEQYV. The CDR3 DNA is TGCGCCAGCAGCCCCAGCGGGAGGAACTACGAGCAGTACGTC.

The chain uses TRBV6-5 and TRBJ2-7; a possible D gene is TRBD1 (6 bases). This CDR3 region has 14 residues. Germline CDR1 reads MNHEY; CDR2 reads SVGAGI. V shed 5 bases and J shed 4 bases, with 15 bases lying between them. CDR3 sequence (DNA): TGTGCCAGCAGTAACCGGGACAACCGATACGAGCAGTACGTC. It specifies CASSNRDNRYEQYV.

This clonotype was seen a handful of times. The chain joins TRBV20-1 to TRBJ2-1, with 8 positions matching TRBD1. Germline V gene sequence: CDR1 DFQATT, CDR2 SNEGSKA (reference sequence). CDR3 size: 16 residues. J lost 0 bases, V lost 1 base, and 5 bases had no gene match. CDR3 residues: CSARGSGTGSYNEQFF. In DNA, the CDR3 is TGCAGTGCTAGAGGTTCCGGGACAGGCTCCTACAATGAGCAGTTCTTC.

V gene TRBV3-1 combines with J gene TRBJ2-1, with 9 bases aligning to TRBD2. CDR3 length: 17 residues. V dropped 4 bases and J dropped 2; count of bases not matched to a gene: 9. Per germline, CDR1 LGHDT and CDR2 YNNKEL (reference sequence). CDR3 nucleotides: TGTGCCAGCAGCCCCAAGTTGGCGGGAGGGCCCTACAATGAGCAGTTCTTC. Encoded protein: CASSPKLAGGPYNEQFF.

The CDR3 loop is CSASRGSGGYEQYV. The CDR3 coding sequence is TGCAGTGCTAGCCGGGGATCCGGGGGTTACGAGCAGTACGTC. The chain is built from TRBV20-1 and TRBJ2-7, with D possibly TRBD2 on 6 matching bases. V was clipped by 3 bases and J by 4 bases, with 16 bases between them. The CDR3 runs 14 residues. From germline, CDR1 is DFQATT and CDR2 SNEGSKA (reference sequence).

The V gene is TRBV12-3 or TRBV12-4, the J gene TRBJ2-3; 10 positions agree with TRBD2. This CDR3 is 15 amino acids long. V trimming: 2 bases; J trimming: 2 bases; junction bases outside the gene matches: 1. The DNA of the CDR3 is TGTGCCAGCAGTTTAACTAGCGGGATCACAGATACGCAGTATTTT. Amino acids: CASSLTSGITDTQYF.

This clonotype was detected only a few times. The chain uses TRBV20-1 and TRBJ2-7, with TRBD1 matching 9 bases. V lost 6 bases to trimming and J lost 4 bases; unmatched junction nucleotides: 7. The CDR3 is made up of 13 amino acids. CDR1 DFQATT and CDR2 SNEGSKA come from the germline V gene (reference sequence). The CDR3 loop reads CSAFTGTGYEQYF. The DNA for the CDR3 is TGCAGTGCATTCACCGGGACAGGGTACGAGCAGTACTTC.

This chain connects TRBV6-4 to TRBJ2-2; no reliable D call. The CDR3 covers 14 residues. Looked up from germline, CDR1 is MRHNA and CDR2 is SNTAGT. The V end was cut by 0 bases, the J end by 5 bases, with 7 bases between. The CDR3 here is CASSDSGWTGELFF. In nucleotides, the CDR3 is TGTGCCAGCAGTGACTCGGGGTGGACCGGGGAGCTGTTTTTT.

This clonotype was seen at least ten times. The CDR3 DNA is TGTGCCAGCAGTAGGGAAAGGACTAGCGGACGAGGGGAGCAGTACGTC. This translates into CASSRERTSGRGEQYV. The gene calls are TRBV6-2 or TRBV6-3 and TRBJ2-7; TRBD2 aligns across 10 bases. The length of the CDR3 is 16 residues. Germline assignment: CDR1 MNHEY and CDR2 SVGEGT. V lost 5 bases, J lost 7 bases, and 14 bases stayed unmatched.

The CDR3 protein is CSARDGGVVTGELFF. The CDR3 coding sequence is TGCAGTGCTAGAGATGGGGGGGTAGTAACCGGGGAGCTGTTTTTT. The chain has TRBV20-1 and TRBJ2-2; 7 bases match TRBD2. CDR3 length equals 15 residues. The germline V gene has CDR1 DFQATT and CDR2 SNEGSKA (reference sequence). V dropped 0 bases and J dropped 5; count of bases not matched to a gene: 6.

This clonotype was observed a handful of times. The chain carries TRBV6-1 and TRBJ2-1; 7 bases map to TRBD1. Unmatched junction bases numbered 12, after V lost 3 bases and J lost 7 bases. This CDR3 comprises 16 residues. The V gene's germline CDR1 is MNHNS and CDR2 SASEGT. The CDR3 nucleotides read TGTGCCAGCAGTGACGACAGGGAGCGCACACAGAATGAGCAGTTCTTC. It translates to CASSDDRERTQNEQFF.